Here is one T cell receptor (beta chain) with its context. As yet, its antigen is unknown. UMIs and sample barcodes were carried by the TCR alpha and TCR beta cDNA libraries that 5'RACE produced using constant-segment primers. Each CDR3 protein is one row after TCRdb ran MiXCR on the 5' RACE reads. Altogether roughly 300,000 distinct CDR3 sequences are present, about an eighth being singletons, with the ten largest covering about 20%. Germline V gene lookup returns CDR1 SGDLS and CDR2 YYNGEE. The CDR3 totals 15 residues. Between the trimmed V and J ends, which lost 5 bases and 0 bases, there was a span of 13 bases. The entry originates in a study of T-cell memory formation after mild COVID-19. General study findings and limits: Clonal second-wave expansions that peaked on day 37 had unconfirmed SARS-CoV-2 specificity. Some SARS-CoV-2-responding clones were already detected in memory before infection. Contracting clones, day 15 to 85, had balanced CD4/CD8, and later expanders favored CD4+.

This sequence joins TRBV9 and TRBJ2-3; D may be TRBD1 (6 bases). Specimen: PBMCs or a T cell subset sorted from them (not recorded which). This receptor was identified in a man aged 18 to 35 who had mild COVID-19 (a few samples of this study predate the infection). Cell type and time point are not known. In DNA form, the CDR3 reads TGTGCCAGCAGTAGGGGACAACTTAGCACAGATACGCAGTATTTT. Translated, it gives CASSRGQLSTDTQYF.